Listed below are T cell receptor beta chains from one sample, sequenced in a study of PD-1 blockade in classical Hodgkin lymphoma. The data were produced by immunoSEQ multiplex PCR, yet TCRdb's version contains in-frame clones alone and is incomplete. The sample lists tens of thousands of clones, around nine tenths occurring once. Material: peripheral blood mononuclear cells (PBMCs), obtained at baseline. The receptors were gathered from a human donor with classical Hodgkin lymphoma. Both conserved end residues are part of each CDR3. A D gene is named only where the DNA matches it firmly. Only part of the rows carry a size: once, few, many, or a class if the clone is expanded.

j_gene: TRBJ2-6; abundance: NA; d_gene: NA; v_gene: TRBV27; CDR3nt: TGTGCCAGCAGTGATACCTTCTCTGGGGCCAACGTCCTGACTTTC; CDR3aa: CASSDTFSGANVLTF
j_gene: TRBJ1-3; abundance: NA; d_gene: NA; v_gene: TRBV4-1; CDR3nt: TGCGCCAGCAGCCAAGATAGAGGGGCTGGAAACACCATATATTTT; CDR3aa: CASSQDRGAGNTIYF
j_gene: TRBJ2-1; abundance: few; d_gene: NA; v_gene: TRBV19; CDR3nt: TGTGCCAGTATAGGGTCGGCAGGCCATTACAATGAGCAGTTCTTC; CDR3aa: CASIGSAGHYNEQFF
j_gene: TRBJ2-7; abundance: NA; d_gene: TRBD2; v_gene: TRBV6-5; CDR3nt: TGTGCCAGCAGAAGCGGGACTCTCTACGAGCAGTACTTC; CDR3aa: CASRSGTLYEQYF
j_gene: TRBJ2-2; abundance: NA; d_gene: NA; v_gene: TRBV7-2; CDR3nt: TGTGCCAGCAGCCCTGGGGGCGGGAGAAACACCGGGGAGCTGTTTTTT; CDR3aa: CASSPGGGRNTGELFF
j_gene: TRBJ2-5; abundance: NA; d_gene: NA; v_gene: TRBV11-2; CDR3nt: TGTGCCAGCAGCTCCCTACGTCGGGGGGCGCGAGAGACCCAGTACTTC; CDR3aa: CASSSLRRGARETQYF
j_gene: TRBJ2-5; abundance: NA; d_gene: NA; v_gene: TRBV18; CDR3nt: TGTGCCAGCTCACCAGGACTTTCTGGGGGGGAGACCCAGTACTTC; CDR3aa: CASSPGLSGGETQYF
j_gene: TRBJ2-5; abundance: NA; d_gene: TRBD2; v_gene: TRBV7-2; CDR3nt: TGTGCCAGCAGCCCGCGGGGGGCGAGAGAGACCCAGTACTTC; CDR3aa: CASSPRGARETQYF
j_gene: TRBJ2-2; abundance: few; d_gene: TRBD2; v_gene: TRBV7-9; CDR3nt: TGTGCCAGCAGCTTGGCTAGCGGGAACACCGGGGAGCTGTTTTTT; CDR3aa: CASSLASGNTGELFF
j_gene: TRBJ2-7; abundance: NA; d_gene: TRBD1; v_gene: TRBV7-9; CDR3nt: TGTGCCAGCAGCCTACAGACAGGGGACGAGCAGTACTTC; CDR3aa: CASSLQTGDEQYF
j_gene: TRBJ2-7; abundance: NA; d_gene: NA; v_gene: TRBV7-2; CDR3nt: TGTGCCAGCAGCCCCTCGCCTAGTGGCTCCATCGAGCAGTACTTC; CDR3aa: CASSPSPSGSIEQYF
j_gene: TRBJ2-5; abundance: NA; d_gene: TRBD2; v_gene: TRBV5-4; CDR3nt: TGTGCCAGCAGCACCCGACTAGCGGGAGGGCCGGAGACCCAGTACTTC; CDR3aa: CASSTRLAGGPETQYF
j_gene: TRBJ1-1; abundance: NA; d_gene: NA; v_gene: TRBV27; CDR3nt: TGTGCCAGCAGTTTAGAGGCGGGGAACACTGAAGCTTTCTTT; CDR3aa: CASSLEAGNTEAFF
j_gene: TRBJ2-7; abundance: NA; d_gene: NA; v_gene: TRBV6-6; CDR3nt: TGTGCCAGCAGTTACAGTGGACCTCTGCCGGAGCAGTACTTC; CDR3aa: CASSYSGPLPEQYF
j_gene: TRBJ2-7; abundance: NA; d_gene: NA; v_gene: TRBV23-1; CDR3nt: TGCGCCAGCAGTCACCTCGGTCGGGGTGCAACGCCTTACGAGCAGTACTTC; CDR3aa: CASSHLGRGATPYEQYF
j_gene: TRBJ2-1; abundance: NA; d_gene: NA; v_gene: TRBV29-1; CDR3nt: TGCAGCGTTGAAGGGAACTCCTACAATGAGCAGTTCTTC; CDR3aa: CSVEGNSYNEQFF
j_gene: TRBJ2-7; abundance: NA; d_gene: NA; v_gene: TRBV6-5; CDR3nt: TGTGCCAGCAGCCCGGCCAGGCTTCTACGGGGGCAGTACTTC; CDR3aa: CASSPARLLRGQYF
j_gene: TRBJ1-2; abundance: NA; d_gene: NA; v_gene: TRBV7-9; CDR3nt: TGTGCCAGTATGAACCGTCCGGTGGGCAGTATGACTAACTATGGCTACACCTTC; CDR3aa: CASMNRPVGSMTNYGYTF
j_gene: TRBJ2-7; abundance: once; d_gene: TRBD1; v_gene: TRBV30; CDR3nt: TGTGCCTGGAGTGTAGGCCATAGACAGGGTGACGAGCAGTACTTC; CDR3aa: CAWSVGHRQGDEQYF
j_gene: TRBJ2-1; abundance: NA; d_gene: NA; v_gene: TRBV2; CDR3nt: TGTGCCAGTTCCTTACTAGTGATAGTCGACAATGAGCAGTTCTTC; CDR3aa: CASSLLVIVDNEQFF
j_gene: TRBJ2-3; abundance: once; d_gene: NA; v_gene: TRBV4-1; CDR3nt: TGCGCCAGCAGCCAAGAGGGGACGGTGAACACAGATACGCAGTATTTT; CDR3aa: CASSQEGTVNTDTQYF
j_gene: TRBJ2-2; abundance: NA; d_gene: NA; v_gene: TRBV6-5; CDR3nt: TGTGCCAGCAGTTTCTGGGGTGGTGACACCGGGGAGCTGTTTTTT; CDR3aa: CASSFWGGDTGELFF
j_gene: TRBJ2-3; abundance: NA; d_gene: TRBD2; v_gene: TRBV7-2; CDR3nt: TGTGCCAGCAGCTTCTATGGACTAGCGAGGACAGATACGCAGTATTTT; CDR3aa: CASSFYGLARTDTQYF
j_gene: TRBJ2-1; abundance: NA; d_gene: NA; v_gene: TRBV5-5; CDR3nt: TGTGCCAGCAGCTTGGGCCCAGGGGCCTACAATGAGCAGTTCTTC; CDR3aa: CASSLGPGAYNEQFF
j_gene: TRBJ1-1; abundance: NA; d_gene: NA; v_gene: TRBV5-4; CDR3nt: TGTGCCAGCAGCTCGGGGGACACTGAAGCTTTCTTT; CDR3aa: CASSSGDTEAFF
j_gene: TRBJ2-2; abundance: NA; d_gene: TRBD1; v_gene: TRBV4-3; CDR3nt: TGCGCCAGCAGCCTTCAGGACAGGGGAGGTACCGGGGAGCTGTTTTTT; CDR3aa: CASSLQDRGGTGELFF
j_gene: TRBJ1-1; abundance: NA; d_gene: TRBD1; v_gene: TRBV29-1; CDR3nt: TGCAGCGTTGTGGAGGGGGCCCTGAACACTGAAGCTTTCTTT; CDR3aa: CSVVEGALNTEAFF
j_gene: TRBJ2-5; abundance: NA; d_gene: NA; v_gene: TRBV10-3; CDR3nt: TGTGCCATCAGTGAGTCGACAGTGGTCGAGACCCAGTACTTC; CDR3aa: CAISESTVVETQYF
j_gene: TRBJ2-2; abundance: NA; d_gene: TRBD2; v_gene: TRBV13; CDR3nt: TGTGCCAGCAGCCAAGAGGCGGGAGAGTACACCGGGGAGCTGTTTTTT; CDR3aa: CASSQEAGEYTGELFF
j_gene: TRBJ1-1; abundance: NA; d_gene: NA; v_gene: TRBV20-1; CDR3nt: TGCAGTGCCCCGAGGAACACTGAAGCTTTCTTT; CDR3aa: CSAPRNTEAFF
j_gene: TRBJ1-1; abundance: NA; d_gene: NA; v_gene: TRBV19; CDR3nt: TGTGCCAGTAGTATAGTAGAGATGGACACTGAAGCTTTCTTT; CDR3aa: CASSIVEMDTEAFF
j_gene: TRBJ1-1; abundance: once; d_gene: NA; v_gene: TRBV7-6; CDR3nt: TGTGCCAGCAGCCAGGAAGCGGGCCTCGGGCCTGAAGCTTTCTTT; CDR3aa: CASSQEAGLGPEAFF
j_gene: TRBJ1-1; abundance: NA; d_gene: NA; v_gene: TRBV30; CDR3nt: TGTGCCTGGTCGCCAGGGGTTAGGAACACTGAAGCTTTCTTT; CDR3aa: CAWSPGVRNTEAFF
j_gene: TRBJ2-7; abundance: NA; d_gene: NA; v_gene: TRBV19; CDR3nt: TGTGCCAGTGGCTGGAGGGACGAGCAGTACTTC; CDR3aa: CASGWRDEQYF
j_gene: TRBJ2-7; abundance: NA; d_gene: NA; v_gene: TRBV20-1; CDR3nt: TGCAGTGCTAACCACAGGGACGAGCAGTACTTC; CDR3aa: CSANHRDEQYF
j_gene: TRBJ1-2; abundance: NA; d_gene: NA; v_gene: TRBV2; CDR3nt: TGTGCCAGCATGGACCCTCTGGGTCGAGGCTACACCTTC; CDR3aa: CASMDPLGRGYTF
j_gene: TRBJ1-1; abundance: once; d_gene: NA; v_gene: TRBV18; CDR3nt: TGTGCCAGCTCGCCCGTTGGGGGGAGCACTGAAGCTTTCTTT; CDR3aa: CASSPVGGSTEAFF
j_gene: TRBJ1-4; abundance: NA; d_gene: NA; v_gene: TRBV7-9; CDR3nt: TGTGCCAGCAGCTTACCTCTTGGACAAAATGAAAAACTGTTTTTT; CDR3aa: CASSLPLGQNEKLFF
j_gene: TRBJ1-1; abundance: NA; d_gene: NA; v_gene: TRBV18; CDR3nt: TGTGCCAGCTCATCCTTTTTACGCACTGAAGCTTTCTTT; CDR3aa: CASSSFLRTEAFF
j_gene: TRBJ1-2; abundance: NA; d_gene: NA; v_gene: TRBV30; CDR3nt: TGTGCCTGGAACTCAGCCAACTATGGCTACACCTTC; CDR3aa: CAWNSANYGYTF
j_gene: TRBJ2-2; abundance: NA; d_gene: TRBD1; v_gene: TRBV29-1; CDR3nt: TGCAGCGTTGGGAACAGGGGGCTTAATTTAGACACCGGGGAGCTGTTTTTT; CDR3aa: CSVGNRGLNLDTGELFF
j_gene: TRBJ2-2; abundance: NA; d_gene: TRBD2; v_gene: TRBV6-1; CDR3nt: TGTGCCAGCAGTGAAAAAATTTTTTGGGGCGGGAGCACCGGGGAGCTGTTTTTT; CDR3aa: CASSEKIFWGGSTGELFF
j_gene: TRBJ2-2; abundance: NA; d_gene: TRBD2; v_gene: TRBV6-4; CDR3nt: TGTGCCAGCAGTGTTGGACTAGCGAGGACCGGGGAGCTGTTTTTT; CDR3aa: CASSVGLARTGELFF
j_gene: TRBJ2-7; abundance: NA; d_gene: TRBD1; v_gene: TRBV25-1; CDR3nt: TGTGCCAGCAGAGGACAGGGTTTCTACGAGCAGTACTTC; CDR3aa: CASRGQGFYEQYF
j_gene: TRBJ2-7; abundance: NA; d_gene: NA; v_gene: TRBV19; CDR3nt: TGTGCCAGTAGGGGGACGGGCTACGAGCAGTACTTC; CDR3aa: CASRGTGYEQYF
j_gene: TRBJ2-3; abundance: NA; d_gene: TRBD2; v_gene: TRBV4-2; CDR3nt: TGTGCCAGCAGCCAAGATGGACTAGCGGACACAGATACGCAGTATTTT; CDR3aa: CASSQDGLADTDTQYF
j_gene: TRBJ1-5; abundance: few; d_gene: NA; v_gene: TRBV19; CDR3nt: TGTGCCAGTAGTATAGGCAATCAGCCCCAGCATTTT; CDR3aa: CASSIGNQPQHF
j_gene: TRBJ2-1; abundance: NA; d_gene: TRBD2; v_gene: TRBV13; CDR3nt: TGTGCCAGCAGCTTACCAGCGGGAGATTTGAATGAGCAGTTCTTC; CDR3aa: CASSLPAGDLNEQFF
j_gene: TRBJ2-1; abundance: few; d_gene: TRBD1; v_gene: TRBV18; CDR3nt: TGTGCCAGCTCACCGGACAGGGGGCATAACAATGAGCAGTTCTTC; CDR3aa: CASSPDRGHNNEQFF
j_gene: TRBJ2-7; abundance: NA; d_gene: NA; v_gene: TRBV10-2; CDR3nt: TGCGCCAGCAGTGACCGACTGGACGGATCCTACGAGCAGTACTTC; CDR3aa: CASSDRLDGSYEQYF
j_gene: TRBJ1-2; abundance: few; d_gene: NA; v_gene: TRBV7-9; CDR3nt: TGTGCCAGCAGCTTAAACCCGCGCGATGGCTACACCTTC; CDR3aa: CASSLNPRDGYTF
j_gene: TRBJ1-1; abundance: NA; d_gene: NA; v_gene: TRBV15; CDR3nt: TGTGCCACCAGCAGAAAATTTGAGGGCACTGAAGCTTTCTTT; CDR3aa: CATSRKFEGTEAFF
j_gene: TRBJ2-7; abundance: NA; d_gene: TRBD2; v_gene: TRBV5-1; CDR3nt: TGCGCCAGCAGCGTGGAGAGCGGGGTCTTCTACGAGCAGTACTTC; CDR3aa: CASSVESGVFYEQYF